This TCR beta chain was found in a study of CD8 T cells in Susac syndrome. Study-wide background: Intravenous immunoglobulin alone or corticosteroids were being given to patients with Susac syndrome at blood draw, unless they were therapy-naive.

Random hexamers primed reverse transcription of about 0.45 to 1 ug RNA. The immunoSEQ assay covered 54 Vbeta and 13 Jbeta segments for CDR3. TCRdb processed the immunoSEQ multiplex PCR reads anew with MiXCR; each CDR3 protein has one entry. The sample consists of about 180,000 distinct CDR3 sequences, 90% to 95% of them appearing once. CD8+ and CD4+ blood T cells underwent TCR beta sequencing. Study-wide results and limits: In Susac patients, clonal expansion was not detected in CD4+ cells.

The count of this clonotype is one. Its antigen is unidentified. The V gene's germline CDR1 is GTSNPN and CDR2 SVGIG (reference sequence). Trimming cost V 1 base and J 10 bases; bases outside gene matches: 6. The CDR3 length is 12 residues. This receptor was obtained from a human donor with Susac syndrome. Sequencing was performed on CD4+ T cells from PBMCs. The V call is TRBV30, the J call TRBJ1-1, with 7 bases identical to TRBD1. For the CDR3, the DNA is TGTGCCTGGAGTGATGACAGGGAAGGAGCTTTCTTT. Translation: CAWSDDREGAFF.